Here is one T cell receptor beta chain with its context. Its cognate antigen is unknown. 5'RACE with constant-segment primers built TCRalpha and TCRbeta cDNA libraries with UMIs. TCRdb processed the 5' RACE reads anew with MiXCR; each CDR3 protein has one entry. The sample has 75,000 to 90,000 distinct CDR3 sequences; 11% to 15% are singletons. This entry belongs to a study of T-cell memory formation after mild COVID-19. The CDR3 spans 14 residues. J was trimmed by 7 bases and V by 5 bases; bases with no gene match: 4. Germline lookup yields CDR1 LGHDT and CDR2 YNNKEL (reference sequence). Study observations and caveats: Second-wave clones with a day 37 peak had unconfirmed SARS-CoV-2 specificity. Mainly in CM and EM were contracting CD4+ clones; CD8+ were in EMRA. Clones that got smaller from day 15 to 85 had even CD4/CD8, while clones growing later tipped toward CD4+.

This sequence was found in an adult woman who had mild COVID-19 (a few samples of this study predate the infection). Cell type and time point are not known. V is TRBV3-1 and J is TRBJ2-1; 11 bases agree with TRBD2. Sequencing was carried out using PBMCs or a T cell subset sorted from them (not recorded which). CDR3 amino acids: CASSGLAGGNEQFF. DNA for the CDR3: TGTGCCAGCAGCGGTCTAGCGGGGGGTAATGAGCAGTTCTTC.